Listed here are 20 T cell receptor beta chains from one sample, sequenced in a study of cytomegalovirus exposure and HLA in healthy donors. Primers for the PCR totalled 60 Vbeta and 13 Jbeta. Clones were read by immunoSEQ multiplex PCR, and TCRdb kept only the in-frame ones, dropping some. The sample lists tens of thousands of clones, 60% to 75% seen once, with around 12% in the top ten. The specimen was PBMCs. The receptors stem from a man in his sixties or seventies in good health and CMV-seronegative.

J is TRBJ1-2 and V is TRBV5-1, with 9 bases fitting TRBD1. The germline CDR1 and CDR2 sequences are SGHRS and YFSETQ. Trimming removed 0 bases from V and 4 bases from J; junction bases left unmatched: 7. The CDR3 is 16 amino acids. CDR3 coding DNA: TGCGCCAGCAGCTTGGCGGGGACAGGGTCTATCTATGGCTACACCTTC. Its translation: CASSLAGTGSIYGYTF.

This clone was found a few times. This sequence joins TRBV30 and TRBJ2-1; D uncertain. V was shortened by 3 bases and J by 3 bases, with 15 bases between the two germline ends. Germline assignment: CDR1 GTSNPN and CDR2 SVGIG (reference sequence). The CDR3 has 15 amino acids. The CDR3 region is CAWRRLGEGYNEQFF. In nucleotides, the CDR3 is TGTGCCTGGAGGCGGTTGGGTGAAGGCTACAATGAGCAGTTCTTC.

The rearrangement joins TRBV7-6 to TRBJ2-1, with TRBD2 identical over 13 bases. The V segment lost 4 bases and the J segment 4 bases; nucleotides outside the gene matches: 13. CDR1 SGHVS and CDR2 FNYEAQ come from the germline V gene. This CDR3 is 19 amino acids long. The CDR3 DNA reads as TGTGCCAGCAGCTCCGACCCCGGACTAGCGGGAGTGGGATACAATGAGCAGTTCTTC. Translated, it gives CASSSDPGLAGVGYNEQFF.

The chain carries TRBV13 and TRBJ1-1; the D gene is possibly TRBD1 (6 bases). CDR1 is PRHDT, CDR2 FYEKMQ, per germline (reference sequence). Trimming removed 4 bases from V and 4 bases from J, with 16 bases in between. The CDR3 spans 15 residues. In nucleotides, the CDR3 is TGTGCCAGCAGCTGCTGGGGGCAGGGGTGCACTGAAGCTTTCTTT. Amino acid sequence: CASSCWGQGCTEAFF.

This CDR3 reads CASTGTGKYYGYTF. The CDR3 bases are TGTGCCAGCACCGGGACAGGGAAATACTATGGCTACACCTTC. The V and J genes are TRBV6-1 and TRBJ1-2, with TRBD1 matching 9 bases. Germline V gene data show CDR1 as MNHNS and CDR2 as SASEGT. The CDR3 length is 14 residues. The junction had 6 bases not matched to a gene; V was cut back by 7 bases and J by 3 bases.

The rearrangement joins TRBV15 to TRBJ2-7; 7 bases match TRBD1. The ends lost 1 base at V and 9 bases at J; junction bases unmatched: 15. Germline V lookup: CDR1 LNHNV, CDR2 YYDKDF (reference sequence). CDR3 length: 16 residues. In nucleotides, the CDR3 is TGTGCCACCAGCAGAGCGACAGGGTCGGGTATTGAGGTGCAGTACTTC. This translates into CATSRATGSGIEVQYF.

This rearrangement joins TRBV2 to TRBJ2-3; TRBD1 matches at 7 bases. V gave up 7 bases and J gave up 4 bases; unmatched junction bases: 5. This CDR3 comprises 13 residues. CDR1 is SNHLY, CDR2 FYNNEI, per germline. Written as DNA, the CDR3 is TGTGCCAGCACAGGGGGTGGCGCAGATACGCAGTATTTT. It yields the protein CASTGGGADTQYF.

The chain employs TRBV7-2 and TRBJ2-7, with D unresolved. V lost 3 bases and J 2 bases, leaving 8 bases between the germline ends. CDR3 length: 13 residues. Per the germline V gene, CDR1 is SGHTA and CDR2 is FQGNSA. This CDR3 reads CASSLSTTYEQYF. The CDR3 bases are TGTGCCAGCAGCTTGAGCACTACCTACGAGCAGTACTTC.

This chain uses TRBV28 with TRBJ2-5; D is perhaps TRBD2 (6 bases). The V and J ends lost 6 bases and 5 bases respectively, with 10 bases between them. Germline V lookup: CDR1 MDHEN, CDR2 SYDVKM. This CDR3 contains 12 residues. In nucleotides, the CDR3 is TGTGCCAGCAGCACTGGGGGGGAGACCCAGTACTTC. Encoded protein: CASSTGGETQYF.

This clone showed up just once. V gene TRBV13 combines with J gene TRBJ2-1; 7 nucleotides match TRBD2. V was pared by 4 bases and J by 7 bases, with 16 bases of the junction left unmatched. Germline assignment: CDR1 PRHDT and CDR2 FYEKMQ (reference sequence). The CDR3 spans 17 residues. As DNA, the CDR3 is TGTGCCAGCAGCTCCCGCCCCGGGGGAGGGGTTCGGAATGAGCAGTTCTTC. This gives the protein CASSSRPGGGVRNEQFF.

Concerning this clone itself: The same CDR3 arises from other DNA sequences in this sample as well. This chain connects TRBV18 to TRBJ2-7; D is perhaps TRBD1 (6 bases). Looked up from germline, CDR1 is KGHSH and CDR2 is LQKENI. Trimming removed 3 bases from V and 1 base from J, with 7 bases in between. The CDR3 runs to 13 residues. Here the CDR3 DNA reads TGTGCCAGCTCACCTGGACAGTCCTACGAGCAGTACTTC. Protein: CASSPGQSYEQYF.

V is TRBV7-2 and J is TRBJ2-7, with 8 bases aligning to TRBD1. The J segment lost 3 bases and the V segment lost 4 bases, leaving 8 bases of the junction unmatched. This CDR3 comprises 15 residues. CDR1 is SGHTA, CDR2 FQGNSA, per germline. CDR3 sequence reads: CASSSSGTGLYEQYF. The CDR3 DNA reads as TGTGCCAGCAGCTCTTCCGGGACAGGTCTCTACGAGCAGTACTTC.

The chain links TRBV2 to TRBJ2-5; 8 bases map to TRBD1. The CDR3 sequence is 13 residues long. V was pared by 8 bases and J by 3 bases, with 5 bases of the junction left unmatched. Germline CDR1 is SNHLY and CDR2 is FYNNEI. This CDR3 is CASRQDREETQYF. DNA for the CDR3: TGTGCCAGCCGGCAGGACAGGGAAGAGACCCAGTACTTC.

The J gene is TRBJ1-1, the V gene TRBV5-1; 9 nucleotides align to TRBD1. Germline V gene sequence: CDR1 SGHRS, CDR2 YFSETQ. The V segment lost 4 bases and the J segment 6 bases; nucleotides outside the gene matches: 4. The CDR3 has 13 residues. For the CDR3, the DNA is TGCGCCAGCAGCGCTAGACAGGGGGCTGAAGCTTTCTTT. Translating gives CASSARQGAEAFF.

The chain links TRBV5-1 to TRBJ1-6; the match to TRBD1 covers 8 bases. Germline V gene lookup returns CDR1 SGHRS and CDR2 YFSETQ. CDR3 length equals 13 residues. The V and J ends lost 8 bases and 7 bases, in that order; junction bases with no gene match: 5. The CDR3 is CASGTGPNSPLHF. The CDR3 DNA reads as TGCGCCAGTGGGACAGGACCCAATTCACCCCTCCACTTT.

The chain uses TRBV10-3 and TRBJ2-2, with D possibly being TRBD1 (6 bases). The CDR3 is 15 amino acids. V gave up 3 bases and J gave up 10 bases, with 18 bases separating them. Germline assignment: CDR1 ENHRY and CDR2 SYGVKD. The CDR3 here is CAISDQQGAMEELFF. CDR3 coding DNA: TGTGCCATCAGTGACCAACAGGGTGCGATGGAGGAGCTGTTTTTT.

This clone turned up a few times. The chain links TRBV5-6 to TRBJ2-5, with a tentative D call TRBD2 (6 bases). This CDR3 has 14 amino acids. With 1 base removed from V and 6 bases from J, the gap between germline ends came to 13 bases. The germline V gene encodes CDR1 SGHDT and CDR2 YYEEEE. CDR3 loop: CASSLSAGRKTQYF. The DNA for the CDR3 is TGTGCCAGCAGCTTGTCGGCAGGGAGGAAGACCCAGTACTTC. The variable domain in full, completed from reference TRBV5-6 and TRBJ2-5, reads DAGVTQSPTHLIKTRGQQVTLRCSPKSGHDTVSWYQQALGQGPQFIFQYYEEEERQRGNFPDRFSGHQFPNYSSELNVNALLLGDSALYLCASSLSAGRKTQYFGPGTRLLVL.

Details on this clone: At one end, the junction sequence differs from germline, possibly due to a read error. The chain uses TRBV7-9 and TRBJ2-3; 9 bases map to TRBD1. Per the germline V gene, CDR1 is SEHNR and CDR2 is FQNEAQ (reference sequence). CDR3 size: 16 residues. CDR3 loop: CSSSPSGTGSTDTQYF. In nucleotides, the CDR3 is TGTTCCAGCAGCCCGTCCGGGACAGGGAGCACAGATACGCAGTATTTT.

V and J are TRBV11-2 and TRBJ1-1; possible D gene TRBD1, 5 bases. The CDR3 is 15 residues long. From germline, CDR1 is SGHAT and CDR2 FQNNGV. V shed 4 bases and J shed 0 bases, with 12 bases lying between them. CDR3 loop: CASSYGGLLNTEAFF. DNA of the CDR3: TGTGCCAGCAGCTATGGGGGACTGTTGAACACTGAAGCTTTCTTT. Full variable domain (outside the CDR3, taken from reference TRBV11-2 and TRBJ1-1): EAGVAQSPRYKIIEKRQSVAFWCNPISGHATLYWYQQILGQGPKLLIQFQNNGVVDDSQLPKDRFSAERLKGVDSTLKIQPAKLEDSAVYLCASSYGGLLNTEAFFGQGTRLTVV.

The rearrangement links TRBV7-9 to TRBJ1-4; D is unclear. Between the trimmed V and J ends, which lost 1 base and 4 bases, there was a span of 10 bases. The CDR3 is 15 amino acids. The germline gives CDR1 SEHNR, CDR2 FQNEAQ (reference sequence). The CDR3 sequence is CASSLDWSRNEKLFF. CDR3 bases: TGTGCCAGCAGCTTAGACTGGAGCCGTAATGAAAAACTGTTTTTT.